These T cell receptor beta chains were read from a single sample in a study of blood T cell repertoires in COVID-19. Sequencing used immunoSEQ multiplex PCR; TCRdb keeps in-frame clones, though not all of them. The data hold hundreds of thousands of clones, with 75% to 90% observed a single time. Sequenced input: PBMCs or T cells enriched from blood (not recorded which). The receptors derive from a man younger than 45 who had recovered from COVID-19. Each CDR3 is given with its conserved first and last residue.

J gene	CDR3 length	V gene	CDR3 protein
TRBJ2-1	15	TRBV10-2	CASTYDRGVYNEQFF
TRBJ1-6	11	TRBV30	CACPQGGTLHF
TRBJ2-1	13	TRBV28	CASTDSGNNEQFF
TRBJ1-1	13	TRBV12-3/TRBV12-4	CASTYRVYTEAFF
TRBJ2-3	14	TRBV20-1	CSASRTSGTDTQYF
TRBJ2-2	14	TRBV7-9	CAPGSRENTGELFF
TRBJ2-2	14	TRBV11-1	CASRLSTGTGELFF
TRBJ2-3	14	TRBV19	CATWASGSTDTQYF
TRBJ1-3	15	TRBV7-8	CASSLLESSGNTIYF
TRBJ2-1	16	TRBV5-1	CASSLPTGVGYNEQFF
TRBJ1-1	14	TRBV18	CASFTREGNTEAFF
TRBJ2-1	19	TRBV28	CASSPNRFPRGGDRDEQFF
TRBJ2-5	16	TRBV3-1/TRBV3-2	CASKTAASGLQETQYF
TRBJ2-1	15	TRBV24-1	CATSDHSGLYNEQFF
TRBJ2-1	13	TRBV5-1	CASSLGEANEQFF
TRBJ2-6	13	TRBV12-3/TRBV12-4	CASRIAGANVLTF
TRBJ2-7	16	TRBV5-1	CASSLEGWQIMNEQYF
TRBJ2-3	17	TRBV10-1	CASSGGGLALDTDTQYF
TRBJ2-5	16	TRBV5-8	CASSLNLGTEKETQYF
TRBJ2-7	17	TRBV3-1/TRBV3-2	CASSIGTSGRSHYEQYF
TRBJ2-7	14	TRBV10-3	CAIRTSGSSYEQYF
TRBJ2-3	18	TRBV11-2	CASSLFLSAEPSTDTQYF
TRBJ2-7	15	TRBV7-9	CASSVSGTGYHEQYF
TRBJ2-3	16	TRBV5-6	CASSLAGIVVGDTQYF
TRBJ1-2	14	TRBV5-6	CASSLGGVNYGYTF
TRBJ2-2	14	TRBV19	CASRLAGATGELFF
TRBJ2-7	15	TRBV7-9	CASSLRQGAPYEQYF
TRBJ1-4	17	TRBV7-9	CASSRTGDGAKSEKLFF
TRBJ2-7	12	TRBV18	CASSPTRDEQYF
TRBJ2-1	17	TRBV5-1	CASSLYLAGGWADEQFF
TRBJ2-3	14	TRBV6-2/TRBV6-3	CASSFPLGTDTQYF
TRBJ2-1	14	TRBV19	CASRETSWGNEQFF
TRBJ1-2	15	TRBV7-2	CASSPYRTPEYGYTF
TRBJ2-7	15	TRBV4-1	CASSQDIAPAYEQYF
TRBJ2-7	13	TRBV12-3/TRBV12-4	CASRPGTGEEQYF
TRBJ1-1	16	TRBV19	CASSIEDRGWNTEAFF
TRBJ2-5	14	TRBV29-1	CSVSDRGQAKTQYF
TRBJ1-2	15	TRBV5-1	CASSLTGTEPMGYTF
TRBJ2-2	15	TRBV2	CASSRGTSYTGELFF
TRBJ1-3	13	TRBV19	CASRQVPGNTIYF
TRBJ1-4	16	TRBV19	CASSIGPQGTSEKLFF
TRBJ2-5	13	TRBV12-3/TRBV12-4	CACGLAVGETQYF
TRBJ1-3	16	TRBV28	CASIQPQGASGNTIYF
TRBJ2-6	16	TRBV19	CACTGTGDSGANVLTF
TRBJ2-7	13	TRBV12-3/TRBV12-4	CASSLVTNNEQYF
TRBJ2-3	15	TRBV4-1	CASSSRTSAPDTQYF
TRBJ1-5	15	TRBV9	CASSPSEGGNQPQHF
TRBJ1-1	15	TRBV5-1	CASSLVGEPNTEAFF
TRBJ2-2	16	TRBV24-1	CATSDKGTSGTGELFF
TRBJ1-2	15	TRBV19	CASSLVAQGDYGYTF
TRBJ1-1	14	TRBV27	CASSLSQINTEAFF
TRBJ2-1	15	TRBV9	CASSGGQGPYNEQFF
TRBJ2-3	18	TRBV7-8	CASSPPGLAGGARGTQYF